Below are 2 T cell receptor gamma chains sequenced from a single sample in a study of intestinal T cells in coeliac disease. LymphoTrack primers amplified TRG sequences from about 0.2 ug of biopsy DNA. TCRdb re-processed the multiplex PCR reads using CATT. The sample shows about 670 gamma-chain clones, less than 60% of them seen only once. For each case, the template was genomic DNA from ten approximately 5-µm formalin-fixed paraffin-embedded scrolls. Sequences were obtained from a duodenal biopsy. The receptor set was obtained from a human donor with celiac disease.

V gene TRGV11 combines with J gene TRGJP2. TRGV11 is reported as an ORF; its role is uncertain. V lost 4 bases, J lost 5 bases, and 7 bases stayed unmatched. The length of the CDR3 is 15 residues. CDR3 region: CACWISIGSDWIKTF. Here the CDR3 DNA reads TGTGCCTGCTGGATTAGTATTGGGAGTGATTGGATCAAGACGTTT.

The gene calls are TRGV10 and TRGJP1. TRGV10 is annotated as an ORF whose role is uncertain. The CDR3 sequence is 15 residues long. V was pared by 8 bases and J by 7 bases, with 14 bases of the junction left unmatched. Here the CDR3 DNA reads TGTGCTGCGTGGATTTCTAAGGAGGGTGGTTGGTTCAAGATATTT. Translating it yields CAAWISKEGGWFKIF.